Listed here are 13 T cell receptor beta chains from one sample, sequenced in a study of CD8+CD57+ T cells in acquired aplastic anemia. Profiling that covered TCR beta VDJ and CDR3 relied on genomic DNA as its template. TCRdb called the reads again in MiXCR, with one record for every CDR3 protein. The table lists a few hundred thousand distinct CDR3 sequences, under 50% of them singletons, with less than 20% in the top ten. CD8+CD57+ cell expansion, shown by flow cytometry, had occurred in the patients selected for sequencing. The sequencing sample was made of sorted CD4+, CD8+, or CD8+CD57+ T cells (not recorded which) from PBMCs. These receptors all stem from a human donor with aplastic anemia.

The CDR3 DNA reads TGTGCCAGCAGTTTACAAAATCAGCCCCAGCATTTT. It translates to CASSLQNQPQHF. The V call is TRBV28, the J call TRBJ1-5; D is unresolved. V was trimmed by 2 bases and J by 4 bases, leaving 3 bases between them. The CDR3 spans 12 residues. Germline CDR1 and CDR2: MDHEN and SYDVKM.

The chain employs TRBV2 and TRBJ1-1; D gene unclear. Trimming removed 7 bases at V and 1 base at J, with 22 bases between. Germline assignment: CDR1 SNHLY and CDR2 FYNNEI. The CDR3 contains 17 residues. In DNA, the CDR3 is TGTGCCAGCACTACAAGCGGACCAACCCTATGGAACACTGAAGCTTTCTTT. Translating it yields CASTTSGPTLWNTEAFF.

A few counts support this clonotype. This may be a read error, as it is one base from a much larger clone. Likely a read error: the CDR3 ends without its conserved phenylalanine or tryptophan. This chain joins TRBV20-1 and TRBJ2-1; TRBD1 might be the D (5 bases). The CDR3 has 13 residues. Germline-derived CDR1 and CDR2 are DFQATT and SNEGSKA (reference sequence). V was pared by 4 bases and J by 6 bases, with 13 bases between. The DNA for the CDR3 is TGCAGTGCTAAAAACCCCAGGGTCAATGAGCAGTTCCTC. It specifies CSAKNPRVNEQFL.

The chain uses TRBV25-1 and TRBJ1-6, with a possible D match to TRBD1 (5 bases). The CDR3 has 15 amino acids. The V and J ends lost 5 bases and 8 bases respectively, with 16 bases between them. Per germline, CDR1 MGHDK and CDR2 SYGVNS. The CDR3 DNA reads TGTGCCAGCAGTTCGGCGGAGGGCAGGGATTCACCCCTCCACTTT. This encodes CASSSAEGRDSPLHF. Variable domain in full (rest from reference TRBV25-1 and TRBJ1-6): EADIYQTPRYLVIGTGKKITLECSQTMGHDKMYWYQQDPGMELHLIHYSYGVNSTEKGDLSSESTVSRIRTEHFPLTLESARPSHTSQYLCASSSAEGRDSPLHFGNGTRLTVT.

On this clonotype itself: In this CDR3 the conserved last residue, phenylalanine or tryptophan, is missing, so a read error is likely. The V call is TRBV7-3, the J call TRBJ2-7, with D maybe TRBD1 (5 bases). The germline V gene has CDR1 SGHTA and CDR2 FQGTGA. The CDR3 covers 15 residues. Deletions cut 1 base from V and 0 bases from J, with 10 bases between. CDR3 protein: CASSLKGVSSYEQYS. The CDR3 nucleotides read TGTGCCAGCAGCTTAAAAGGGGTGAGCTCCTACGAGCAGTACTCC.

J is TRBJ2-2 and V is TRBV19; 7 bases match TRBD1. The CDR3 spans 14 residues. Germline CDR1 LNHDA, CDR2 SQIVND (reference sequence). The ends lost 5 bases at V and 5 bases at J; junction bases unmatched: 5. The CDR3: CASSWDSMTGELFF. The CDR3 DNA reads as TGTGCCAGTAGTTGGGACAGTATGACCGGGGAGCTGTTTTTT.

This sequence joins TRBV7-2 and TRBJ2-3; 9 positions agree with TRBD2. Per germline, CDR1 SGHTA and CDR2 FQGNSA. V gave up 4 bases and J gave up 6 bases; unmatched junction bases: 11. The CDR3 consists of 16 residues. DNA for the CDR3: TGTGCCAGCAGCTGGGGTCTAGCGGGGTATTGGGATACGCAGTATTTT. Protein: CASSWGLAGYWDTQYF.

The sample holds many counts of this clonotype. The chain has TRBV19 and TRBJ2-3; D gene unclear. Germline V gene lookup returns CDR1 LNHDA and CDR2 SQIVND (reference sequence). This CDR3 has 16 amino acids. Trimming removed 4 bases from V and 3 bases from J, with 17 bases in between. The CDR3 loop is CASSTLPSVITDTQYF. As DNA, the CDR3 is TGTGCCAGTAGTACCCTACCGTCAGTCATAACAGATACGCAGTATTTT. Full variable domain (rest looked up from reference TRBV19 and TRBJ2-3): DGGITQSPKYLFRKEGQNVTLSCEQNLNHDAMYWYRQDPGQGLRLIYYSQIVNDFQKGDIAEGYSVSREKKESFPLTVTSAQKNPTAFYLCASSTLPSVITDTQYFGPGTRLTVL.

This clonotype showed up just a few times. The rearrangement links TRBV2 to TRBJ1-4; no clear D gene. The CDR3 runs to 13 residues. Germline CDR1 reads SNHLY; CDR2 reads FYNNEI. V lost 7 bases, J lost 0 bases, and 6 bases lay in between. The CDR3 DNA reads TGTGCCAGCAAAGTTGCAACTAATGAAAAACTGTTTTTT. It yields the protein CASKVATNEKLFF.

With respect to this clonotype: One junction end disagrees with the germline gene, perhaps due to a read error. V gene TRBV20-1 combines with J gene TRBJ1-6, with 9 bases matching TRBD1. The CDR3 length is 15 residues. Germline assignment: CDR1 DFQATT and CDR2 SNEGSKA (reference sequence). CDR3 loop: CGARNPGQGNSPLHF. The CDR3, as DNA: TGCGGTGCTAGAAACCCGGGACAGGGAAATTCACCCCTCCACTTT.

This clonotype was seen many times. The chain employs TRBV19 and TRBJ2-1; the match to TRBD1 covers 8 bases. The CDR3 runs to 13 residues. Per germline, CDR1 LNHDA and CDR2 SQIVND (reference sequence). The V and J ends lost 4 bases and 9 bases, in that order; junction bases with no gene match: 5. The CDR3 here is CASSTTGGGEQFF. The CDR3 nucleotides are TGTGCCAGTAGTACCACAGGGGGTGGTGAGCAGTTCTTC.

The J gene is TRBJ1-3, the V gene TRBV4-3; no reliable D call. With 4 bases removed from V and 7 bases from J, the gap between germline ends came to 14 bases. CDR3 length: 14 residues. Germline CDR1 is LGHNA and CDR2 is YSLEER. The CDR3 protein is CASSRGQDGNTIYF. As DNA, the CDR3 is TGCGCCAGCAGCCGGGGTCAGGATGGGAACACCATATATTTT.

This clonotype was seen at least ten times. The chain is built from TRBV6-5 and TRBJ2-3, with 11 bases lining up with TRBD2. V shed 4 bases and J 2 bases; nucleotides not matched to a gene: 8. This CDR3 spans 17 amino acids. CDR1 and CDR2 (germline): MNHEY, SVGAGI. The CDR3 DNA reads as TGTGCCAGCAGTTCCCCCTCGACTAGCGGGAACACAGATACGCAGTATTTT. This codes for CASSSPSTSGNTDTQYF.